This T cell receptor (beta chain) originates from a study of blood T cell repertoires in COVID-19. The wider study: Sample material is recorded as cDNA or gDNA derived from T cells, B-cell-depleted T cells, or PBMCs.

V shed 10 bases and J shed 2 bases, with 14 bases lying between them. From germline, CDR1 is ENHRY and CDR2 SYGVKD. The CDR3 contains 13 residues. In the authors' workflow: Quantification of nucleated cells was approximated via reference gene primer amplification. Sequencing was performed with immunoSEQ multiplex PCR; in TCRdb, only in-frame clones are kept and a portion is missing. That table supplies the V and J calls and clone size; D and trimming were determined from the DNA. The sample includes around 230,000 clones, more than 80% of them seen just once. The chain carries TRBV10-3 and TRBJ1-1; no firm D call. The specimen was PBMCs or T cells enriched from blood (not recorded which). This receptor was taken from a man aged 35 to 55 who had recovered from COVID-19. CDR3 in amino acids: CATTPQVNTEAFF. The CDR3 bases are TGTGCCACCACCCCCCAGGTTAACACTGAAGCTTTCTTT.